A single sample gave rise to the 24 T cell receptor beta chains below, sequenced in a study of blood T cell repertoires in COVID-19. The repertoire was sequenced with immunoSEQ multiplex PCR; TCRdb's copy has only in-frame clones and lacks some. The sample consists of about 200,000 clones, around 90% of them appearing once. Sequencing used peripheral blood. The receptors here all came from a man aged 60 to 75 who had recovered from COVID-19.

This clone was detected only once. The chain uses TRBV6-6 and TRBJ1-2; TRBD1 might be the D (5 bases). V was trimmed by 4 bases and J by 5 bases, leaving 11 bases between them. The CDR3 spans 13 residues. Germline CDR1 and CDR2: MNHNY and SVGAGI (reference sequence). CDR3 DNA: TGTGCCAGCAGTTTCCTCAGGGTTTATGGCTACACCTTC. It encodes CASSFLRVYGYTF.

The chain joins TRBV2 to TRBJ2-3; D call uncertain. Looked up from germline, CDR1 is SNHLY and CDR2 is FYNNEI. Trimming pared 3 bases from V and 10 bases from J, leaving 14 bases between. This CDR3 is built from 13 residues. CDR3 amino acids: CASSDTILRPQYF. The CDR3 region has the DNA TGTGCCAGCAGTGACACTATTCTGCGGCCGCAGTATTTT.

CDR3 loop: CASSGTEKGNTEAFF. The CDR3 DNA reads as TGCGCCAGCAGTGGAACAGAGAAAGGGAACACTGAAGCTTTCTTT. This chain connects TRBV10-2 to TRBJ1-1; D unresolved. The CDR3 is 15 residues long. V lost 4 bases to trimming and J lost 1 base, with 13 bases between them. Germline-derived CDR1 and CDR2 are WSHSY and SAAADI.

This sequence joins TRBV19 and TRBJ2-2; maybe TRBD2 (6 bases). This CDR3 contains 17 residues. The V end lost 0 bases, the J end lost 6 bases, and 17 bases lay between the germline ends. Germline loops: CDR1 LNHDA, CDR2 SQIVND (reference sequence). CDR3 in amino acids: CASSIDPASVGSGELFF. CDR3 DNA: TGTGCCAGTAGTATAGATCCTGCTAGCGTGGGTTCCGGGGAGCTGTTTTTT.

The chain has TRBV6-4 and TRBJ2-1; TRBD2 is a possible D gene (7 bases). The germline gives CDR1 MRHNA, CDR2 SNTAGT. CDR3 length: 15 amino acids. Trimming took off 5 bases at V and 8 bases at J, with 19 bases between the two ends. The DNA of the CDR3 is TGTGCCAGCAGTCGAGGGGGGGGATCGTTCGATGAGCAGTTCTTC. Amino acid sequence: CASSRGGGSFDEQFF.

V is TRBV5-1 and J is TRBJ2-7; D gene ambiguous. Trimming cost V 4 bases and J 7 bases, with 18 bases left between them. This CDR3 has 14 residues. CDR1 and CDR2 (germline): SGHRS, YFSETQ. CDR3: CASSPPFALREQYF. The CDR3 nucleotides are TGCGCCAGCAGCCCCCCGTTTGCATTGCGGGAGCAGTACTTC.

This chain links TRBV27 with TRBJ1-5, with D tentatively TRBD1 (5 bases). The ends were cut back, 5 bases at V and 5 bases at J, with 13 bases in the middle. The CDR3 length is 14 residues. Germline V gene lookup returns CDR1 MNHEY and CDR2 SMNVEV (reference sequence). The DNA of the CDR3 is TGTGCCAGCAGTCCCGGACACGGAGATCAGCCCCAGCATTTT. It is translated as CASSPGHGDQPQHF.

This clone was detected once. The chain recombines TRBV30 with TRBJ2-7; 9 positions agree with TRBD1. Trimming took 2 bases from V and 5 from J; bases not matched to a gene: 7. In germline, CDR1 is GTSNPN, CDR2 SVGIG (reference sequence). The length of the CDR3 is 14 residues. The CDR3 bases are TGTGCCTGGAGTCACGGGACAGGGATCAACGAGCAGTACTTC. Residues: CAWSHGTGINEQYF.

J is TRBJ1-1 and V is TRBV10-3, with 7 bases lining up with TRBD1. This CDR3 has 14 residues. Germline assignment: CDR1 ENHRY and CDR2 SYGVKD. V shed 3 bases, J shed 4 bases, and the junction held 5 bases outside the gene matches. CDR3 sequence: CAISETAGGTEAFF. CDR3 DNA sequence: TGTGCCATCAGTGAAACGGCAGGGGGCACTGAAGCTTTCTTT.

The chain has TRBV24-1 and TRBJ2-5; 7 bases match TRBD2. From germline, CDR1 is KGHDR and CDR2 SFDVKD. CDR3 size: 13 residues. Germline trimming cut 4 bases from V and 2 bases from J; bases unmatched to any gene: 0. The CDR3 is CATSEGGQETQYF. CDR3 DNA sequence: TGTGCCACCAGTGAGGGAGGGCAAGAGACCCAGTACTTC.

This chain links TRBV9 with TRBJ1-4; 7 positions match TRBD1. CDR3 length: 17 amino acids. Per germline, CDR1 SGDLS and CDR2 YYNGEE. V shed 3 bases, J shed 0 bases, and the junction held 8 bases outside the gene matches. The CDR3 loop is CASSETGRPATNEKLFF. CDR3 DNA: TGTGCCAGCAGCGAGACAGGGCGTCCTGCAACTAATGAAAAACTGTTTTTT.

The chain has TRBV9 and TRBJ1-3; maybe TRBD1 (6 bases). Germline V lookup: CDR1 SGDLS, CDR2 YYNGEE. The CDR3 loop spans 14 amino acids. Trimming pared 4 bases from V and 0 bases from J, leaving 8 bases between. CDR3 sequence: CASSLTGSGNTIYF. The DNA of the CDR3 is TGTGCCAGCAGCCTGACAGGCTCTGGAAACACCATATATTTT.

The rearrangement links TRBV15 to TRBJ2-1; 12 positions match TRBD2. The germline CDR1 and CDR2 sequences are LNHNV and YYDKDF (reference sequence). This CDR3 has 17 residues. With 5 bases clipped from V and 4 bases from J, the junction kept 9 bases outside the gene matches. Written as DNA, the CDR3 is TGTGCCACCAGCGTCTACCTAGCGGGAGGGAAATACAATGAGCAGTTCTTC. Translating gives CATSVYLAGGKYNEQFF.

This clone has just a few counts. CDR3: CASSEFAVSGNTIYF. DNA for the CDR3: TGTGCCAGCAGTGAATTTGCGGTTTCGGGAAACACCATATATTTT. The V and J genes are TRBV2 and TRBJ1-3; D is unresolved. Germline V gene sequence: CDR1 SNHLY, CDR2 FYNNEI. The CDR3 extends over 15 amino acids. V lost 2 bases, J lost 4 bases, and 12 bases lay in between.

This clone was found once. The J gene is TRBJ2-7, the V gene TRBV6-5, with 8 bases matching TRBD2. CDR1 and CDR2 from the germline V gene are MNHEY and SVGAGI. Losses at the gene ends were 0 bases for V and 2 bases for J; bases not matched to a gene: 6. The CDR3 extends over 16 amino acids. The CDR3 DNA follows: TGTGCCAGCAGTTACTCGTATACTAGCGGAACCTACGAGCAGTACTTC. Translating gives CASSYSYTSGTYEQYF.

The sample holds one count of this clone. This chain joins TRBV6-1 and TRBJ2-5, with 11 bases aligning to TRBD1. Germline CDR1 reads MNHNS; CDR2 reads SASEGT. This CDR3 has 16 amino acids. V shed 2 bases and J 4 bases; nucleotides not matched to a gene: 6. CDR3 residues: CASSEPRTGGIETQYF. The CDR3 DNA is TGTGCCAGCAGTGAACCACGGACAGGGGGCATAGAGACCCAGTACTTC.

This clone turned up a few times. This chain connects TRBV4-2 to TRBJ1-1; the D is unclear. The CDR3 runs 15 residues. Germline values: CDR1 LGHNA, CDR2 YNFKEQ. Trimming took 0 bases from V and 6 from J, leaving 14 bases between them. DNA of the CDR3: TGTGCCAGCAGCCAAGAAAGTATAGGCACAGCTGAAGCTTTCTTT. Encoded protein: CASSQESIGTAEAFF.

The chain links TRBV2 to TRBJ2-7, with TRBD2 matching over 10 bases. V shed 5 bases, J shed 2 bases, and the junction held 3 bases outside the gene matches. Germline V gives CDR1 SNHLY, CDR2 FYNNEI. The CDR3 has 14 residues. CDR3 sequence reads: CASSSLAGPYEQYF. In DNA, the CDR3 is TGTGCCAGCAGTTCACTAGCGGGGCCCTACGAGCAGTACTTC.

The chain is built from TRBV28 and TRBJ2-5, with 11 bases that match TRBD1. CDR1 is MDHEN, CDR2 SYDVKM, per germline. The ends lost 7 bases at V and 9 bases at J; junction bases unmatched: 19. The CDR3 consists of 17 residues. The CDR3, as DNA: TGTGCCAGCACTGTGGGACAGGGGGGATCTAGCGGGCGCCCCCAGTACTTC. As protein: CASTVGQGGSSGRPQYF.

The chain links TRBV28 to TRBJ2-1; possibly TRBD2 for D (6 bases). Germline values: CDR1 MDHEN, CDR2 SYDVKM. Trimming took off 5 bases at V and 1 base at J, with 12 bases between the two ends. The CDR3 has 15 amino acids. CDR3 nucleotides: TGTGCCAGCAGTCGAGGAGGGGTGTCCTACAATGAGCAGTTCTTC. It codes for CASSRGGVSYNEQFF.

The chain joins TRBV14 to TRBJ2-5; D uncertain. Germline CDR1 SGHDN, CDR2 FVKESK. The CDR3 sequence is 14 residues long. Trimming took 4 bases from V and 2 from J, leaving 11 bases between them. CDR3 coding DNA: TGTGCCAGCAGCCCCCTGCGGCAACAAGAGACCCAGTACTTC. This sequence encodes CASSPLRQQETQYF.

This clone was seen just once. The rearrangement uses TRBV11-2 and TRBJ2-7; 7 positions match TRBD1. CDR3 length: 15 residues. The junction had 12 bases not matched to a gene; V was cut back by 5 bases and J by 5 bases. In germline, CDR1 is SGHAT, CDR2 FQNNGV. CDR3 residues: CASSKTGTAPDEQYF. CDR3 coding DNA: TGTGCCAGCAGCAAGACCGGGACAGCTCCTGACGAGCAGTACTTC.

The chain is built from TRBV28 and TRBJ1-5, with D unresolved. Germline loops: CDR1 MDHEN, CDR2 SYDVKM. The ends were cut back, 7 bases at V and 2 bases at J, with 15 bases in the middle. This CDR3 has 15 residues. The CDR3 loop is CASIRGSLGNQPQHF. The CDR3 DNA is TGTGCCAGCATCCGAGGATCGTTGGGCAATCAGCCCCAGCATTTT.

J is TRBJ1-2 and V is TRBV5-6; D is uncertain. The CDR3 runs to 14 residues. V was trimmed by 0 bases and J by 5 bases, leaving 11 bases between them. Germline V gene sequence: CDR1 SGHDT, CDR2 YYEEEE. The CDR3 sequence: CASSLGLEVYGYTF. DNA for the CDR3: TGTGCCAGCAGCTTGGGACTTGAGGTTTATGGCTACACCTTC.